The rows below give T cell receptor beta chains drawn from one sample of a study of shared clonotypes between healthy human individuals. Profiling relied on immunoSEQ multiplex PCR, and the TCRdb table lists in-frame clones only, not all of them. The table has 2,500,000 or so clones, about 90% seen once. Sequencing used naive CD4+ T cells from PBMCs. The receptors stem from a man aged 18 to 29 in good health. Some clones in this sample may be carry-over from other donors' samples. The CDR3 runs from the conserved cysteine through the conserved F or W. The D gene is left open where the match is weak. A row's size may be missing; if present it is once, few, many or a size class.

J gene | V gene | D gene | clone size | CDR3 protein | CDR3 DNA
TRBJ2-1 | TRBV7-2 | NA | NA | CASSNFGQSYNEQFF | TGTGCCAGCAGCAACTTTGGACAGTCCTACAATGAGCAGTTCTTC
TRBJ2-2 | TRBV30 | TRBD2 | NA | CAWTGTSGTTGELFF | TGTGCCTGGACGGGGACTAGCGGGACTACCGGGGAGCTGTTTTTT
TRBJ2-2 | TRBV15 | TRBD1 | once | CATSRDRDFGELFF | TGTGCCACCAGCAGGGACAGGGATTTCGGGGAGCTGTTTTTT
TRBJ1-5 | TRBV7-8 | TRBD1 | few | CASSLVGGQGNQPQHF | TGTGCCAGCAGCTTAGTTGGGGGACAGGGTAATCAGCCCCAGCATTTT
TRBJ1-5 | TRBV4-2 | NA | once | CASSQDAPGWSNQPQHF | TGTGCCAGCAGCCAAGATGCCCCGGGATGGAGCAATCAGCCCCAGCATTTT
TRBJ2-3 | TRBV5-4 | NA | NA | CASSLESGRTDTQYF | TGTGCCAGCAGCTTGGAGTCGGGGCGAACAGATACGCAGTATTTT
TRBJ2-3 | TRBV18 | NA | NA | CASSGRTPSTDTQYF | TGTGCCAGCTCAGGTCGGACCCCGTCTACAGATACGCAGTATTTT
TRBJ1-6 | TRBV6-6 | NA | NA | CASIPGTFNSPLHF | TGTGCCAGCATACCAGGGACATTTAATTCACCCCTCCACTTT
TRBJ2-7 | TRBV28 | TRBD2 | NA | CASSSWLAASYEQYF | TGTGCCAGCAGTTCTTGGCTAGCGGCCTCCTACGAGCAGTACTTC
TRBJ2-1 | TRBV7-9 | NA | NA | CASSRTINEQFF | TGTGCCAGCAGCAGGACTATAAATGAGCAGTTCTTC
TRBJ2-1 | TRBV9 | TRBD2 | NA | CASSTLAGGYNEQFF | TGTGCCAGCAGTACCTTAGCGGGAGGGTACAATGAGCAGTTCTTC
TRBJ2-1 | TRBV5-1 | TRBD2 | NA | CASSLALSGISYEQFF | TGCGCCAGCAGCTTGGCTCTTAGCGGGATATCTTATGAGCAGTTCTTC
TRBJ2-2 | TRBV7-9 | NA | NA | CASSTGWGAGMVNTGELFF | TGTGCCAGCAGCACCGGTTGGGGGGCCGGTATGGTGAACACCGGGGAGCTGTTTTTT
TRBJ1-4 | TRBV6-1 | TRBD1 | NA | CASRATGVGEKLFF | TGTGCCAGCAGGGCAACAGGGGTGGGCGAAAAACTGTTTTTT
TRBJ1-2 | TRBV28 | NA | NA | CASRPTYGYTF | TGTGCCAGCAGGCCAACCTATGGCTACACCTTC
TRBJ2-5 | TRBV7-9 | NA | NA | CASSLAGASEETQYF | TGTGCCAGCAGCTTGGCGGGGGCCTCCGAAGAGACCCAGTACTTC
TRBJ1-5 | TRBV27 | NA | NA | CASSRARLGAQHF | TGTGCCAGCAGTAGGGCGAGACTAGGGGCCCAGCATTTT